The subject of this entry is one TCR beta chain. The antigen is not known. This entry comes from a study of glioma-infiltrating T cells after dendritic cell vaccination. For the study at large: Autologous tumor lysate was loaded overnight onto monocyte-derived dendritic cells grown 6 to 7 days with IL-4 and GM-CSF.

The study, taken as a whole, reports: Higher TCR clonality did not directly relate to longer survival.

The immunoSEQ assay amplified TCRB CDR3 from up to about 2 ug DNA. The data were produced by immunoSEQ multiplex PCR, yet TCRdb's version contains in-frame clones alone and is incomplete. The sample has about 3,100 clones; about 79% are singletons. The clonotype comes from a human donor with glioblastoma. Sequenced material: tumor tissue, taken before dendritic cell vaccination.

CDR3 loop: CASSLFQGDNNEQFF. CDR3 sequence (DNA): TGCGCCAGCAGCTTGTTCCAGGGGGATAACAATGAGCAGTTCTTC. The J gene is TRBJ2-1, the V gene TRBV5-1, with 7 bases fitting TRBD1. This CDR3 is 15 amino acids long. Germline V lookup: CDR1 SGHRS, CDR2 YFSETQ. The junction had 6 bases not matched to a gene; V was cut back by 1 base and J by 5 bases.